The clone carrying this T cell receptor beta chain was seen many times. The CDR3 has 15 amino acids. Germline assignment: CDR1 SGHTA and CDR2 FQGNSA. V shed 5 bases and J 4 bases; nucleotides not matched to a gene: 3. Specified time point: patch test 2, 6 weeks after DPC sensitization. Documented treatment: therapeutic diphenylcyclopropenone sensitization with weekly scalp DPC. Ahead of applying each patch test, blood was sampled. Total RNA was isolated from whole blood that had not been fractionated. This specimen belongs to a study of human T cells and chemical hapten exposure. Per the original methods: A per-sample median of 95,638 TCRs was observed, with counts ranging from roughly 23,224 to 700,000. In TCRdb, the RACE reads were re-called with MiXCR into one record per CDR3 protein. These V and J calls originate from TCRdb's pipeline instead of the authors' own analysis. In the table there are 70,000 to 95,000 distinct CDR3 sequences, less than 8% of which are singletons.

The material sequenced was whole blood, taken in connection with sensitization to the hapten diphenylcyclopropenone (DPC). This receptor was identified in a woman aged 25 to 45 with alopecia areata. Some clones in this sample may be carry-over from other donors' samples. The genes are TRBV7-2 and TRBJ2-1; 12 bases are a match to TRBD2. The CDR3 spells CASSPTSGGYNEQFF. The CDR3 region has the DNA TGTGCCAGCAGCCCGACTAGCGGGGGTTACAATGAGCAGTTCTTC.